This paragraph reports one T cell receptor beta chain. This record belongs to a study of blood T cell repertoires in COVID-19. This CDR3 spans 13 amino acids. The V gene lost 9 bases and the J gene lost 0 bases, with 11 bases spanning the gap. The V gene's germline CDR1 is SNHLY and CDR2 FYNNEI. Per the study methods: Amplified reference gene primers provided the basis for estimating nucleated cell counts. Produced via immunoSEQ multiplex PCR; TCRdb's table is partial and in-frame only. V and J calls and clone size are given by that table; D and trimming were obtained from the DNA. The sample has 160,000 or so clones; around 84% are singletons.

The clonotype was recovered from an elderly woman with acute or convalescent COVID-19. This chain connects TRBV2 to TRBJ1-1, with D possibly being TRBD1 (6 bases). Sequenced: peripheral blood. CDR3 sequence (DNA): TGTGCCAGTGTTGGACAGTTGAACACTGAAGCTTTCTTT. It codes for CASVGQLNTEAFF.